This section outlines one T cell receptor (beta chain) sequence together with its context. Seattle's enrolled individuals joined amid active infection and were then monitored longitudinally. Assay: immunoSEQ multiplex PCR; the TCRdb copy retains only in-frame clones and omits some. This table holds approximately 300,000 clones, around nine tenths found once. Germline CDR1 and CDR2: SGHDT and YYEEEE. The length of the CDR3 is 15 residues. The V segment lost 6 bases and the J segment 2 bases; nucleotides outside the gene matches: 10. This sample is part of a study of blood T cell repertoires in COVID-19. Study background: Donors in the United States, Italy and Spain gave samples during acute or convalescent COVID-19. T cells, B-cell-depleted T cells, or PBMCs supplied cDNA or gDNA.

The source is a woman in her 30s with COVID-19, enrolled during active disease. The sequencing input was peripheral blood. The chain has TRBV5-6 and TRBJ1-2; 7 bases are shared with TRBD1. The CDR3 DNA sequence: TGTGCCAGCACCCTGGGACAGAGAGTAAACTATGGCTACACCTTC. Translating gives CASTLGQRVNYGYTF.